The sequence of this TCR beta chain was determined in a study of blood T cell repertoires in COVID-19. About the research overall: Samples of COVID-19 (acute and convalescent) were obtained from the United States, Italy and Spain. T cells, B-cell-depleted T cells, or PBMCs supplied cDNA or gDNA.

The V gene lost 4 bases and the J gene lost 6 bases, with 14 bases spanning the gap. Germline CDR1 SGDLS, CDR2 YYNGEE. This CDR3 region has 15 residues. Clones were read by immunoSEQ multiplex PCR, and TCRdb kept only the in-frame ones, dropping some. The data hold 88,000 or so clones, with 79% observed a single time. The TCR was taken from a human donor in a cohort sampled during active COVID-19. Sequencing was done on a sample of peripheral blood. The chain carries TRBV9 and TRBJ1-6, with TRBD1 as a possible D gene (6 bases). The CDR3 bases are TGTGCCAGCAGCAAGTCAGGGGAAAGTAATTCACCCCTCCACTTT. Translated: CASSKSGESNSPLHF.